This T cell receptor beta chain emerged from a study of PD-L1 blockade in urothelial cancer. In the study overall: Per blood sample, T cells had a median of roughly 150,000.

Trimming at V came to 6 bases and at J to 6 bases, leaving 1 base not matched to a gene. CDR3 length: 12 amino acids. Looked up from germline, CDR1 is WSHSY and CDR2 is SAAADI. TCRdb's copy holds only in-frame clones and misses some; the assay was immunoSEQ multiplex PCR. The data hold 80,000 to 95,000 clones, with over 80% observed a single time. The time point is: peripheral blood 6 weeks after treatment start. For each patient, 1 to 8 samples were obtained, pretreatment and on-treatment. The receptor's source is a man in his 70s with urothelial cancer. This chain uses TRBV10-2 with TRBJ2-2, with 7 bases lining up with TRBD1. This sample comprised PBMCs, obtained around atezolizumab (anti-PD-L1) treatment. The CDR3 loop is CASSQGAGELFF. CDR3 DNA: TGCGCCAGCAGCCAGGGGGCCGGGGAGCTGTTTTTT.